This entry lists 24 T cell receptor beta chains sequenced from one sample in a study of blood T cells in healthy people across ages. Sample-barcoded 5' priming and a J-beta primer mix drove a second PCR of about 7 to 12 cycles. TCRdb re-called the 5' RACE reads through MiXCR, storing one row per CDR3 protein. The data hold approximately 800,000 distinct CDR3 sequences, with around 25% observed a single time. This same sample was also taken into another study, of T cells of mothers and their children.

Sequencing used blood. These receptors were taken from a boy under 18 in good health.

This clonotype was detected once. The rearrangement uses TRBV20-1 and TRBJ2-7; 10 bases are shared with TRBD1. V lost 3 bases to trimming and J lost 3 bases; unmatched junction nucleotides: 20. CDR3 size: 19 residues. Germline V gives CDR1 DFQATT, CDR2 SNEGSKA (reference sequence). In nucleotides, the CDR3 is TGCAGTGCTAGGGGGACAGGGGCGGTTTTCAGACACGGGAACTACGAGCAGTACTTC. This sequence encodes CSARGTGAVFRHGNYEQYF.

The genes are TRBV7-2 and TRBJ2-6; D is undetermined. The CDR3 totals 17 residues. V lost 3 bases, J lost 3 bases, and 15 bases lay in between. The germline CDR1 and CDR2 sequences are SGHTA and FQGNSA. The CDR3 sequence: CASSLAPVTDGANVLTF. For the CDR3, the DNA is TGTGCCAGCAGCTTGGCCCCTGTTACGGATGGGGCCAACGTCCTGACTTTC.

The chain combines TRBV5-1 with TRBJ2-3; D remains unclear. CDR1 and CDR2 from the germline V gene are SGHRS and YFSETQ. The V end lost 4 bases, the J end lost 0 bases, and 3 bases lay between the germline ends. CDR3 length: 12 residues. The chain's CDR3 is CASSKSTDTQYF. The DNA of the CDR3 is TGCGCCAGCAGCAAAAGCACAGATACGCAGTATTTT. Drawing the rest from reference TRBV5-1 and TRBJ2-3, the complete variable domain is KAGVTQTPRYLIKTRGQQVTLSCSPISGHRSVSWYQQTPGQGLQFLFEYFSETQRNKGNFPGRFSGRQFSNSRSEMNVSTLELGDSALYLCASSKSTDTQYFGPGTRLTVL.

The chain uses TRBV9 and TRBJ2-3; 8 positions agree with TRBD2. Germline V gene data show CDR1 as SGDLS and CDR2 as YYNGEE. The V gene end was trimmed by 0 bases and the J gene end by 1 base; junction bases not matched to a gene: 1. This CDR3 is built from 15 residues. The DNA of the CDR3 is TGTGCCAGCAGCGTAGCTAGCGGGCGCACAGATACGCAGTATTTT. Protein product: CASSVASGRTDTQYF. Based on the CDR3 plus reference TRBV9 and TRBJ2-3, the full variable domain is DSGVTQTPKHLITATGQRVTLRCSPRSGDLSVYWYQQSLDQGLQFLIQYYNGEERAKGNILERFSAQQFPDLHSELNLSSLELGDSALYFCASSVASGRTDTQYFGPGTRLTVL.

The genes are TRBV3-1 and TRBJ2-7; no reliable D call. This CDR3 is 14 amino acids long. Germline values: CDR1 LGHDT, CDR2 YNNKEL (reference sequence). Trimming stripped 3 bases from V and 3 bases from J, with 12 bases between. CDR3 coding DNA: TGTGCCAGCAGCCATTTTCCTAGGGACTACGAGCAGTACTTC. It specifies CASSHFPRDYEQYF.

The chain is built from TRBV28 and TRBJ2-3; D might be TRBD2 (5 bases). Looked up from germline, CDR1 is MDHEN and CDR2 is SYDVKM. V lost 2 bases to trimming and J lost 0 bases, with 12 bases between them. The CDR3 runs 16 residues. The CDR3 region is CASSLLDFSSTDTQYF. The CDR3 nucleotides are TGTGCCAGCAGTTTACTGGACTTTTCTAGCACAGATACGCAGTATTTT.

V gene TRBV20-1 combines with J gene TRBJ2-1; 13 bases fit TRBD2. Germline lookup yields CDR1 DFQATT and CDR2 SNEGSKA (reference sequence). The CDR3 spans 17 residues. V shed 1 base, J shed 3 bases, and the junction held 6 bases outside the gene matches. The CDR3 DNA follows: TGCAGTGCTAGAGTCCCTGGGACTAGCGGGGACTACAATGAGCAGTTCTTC. It specifies CSARVPGTSGDYNEQFF.

In this sample, this clonotype turned up a few times. This chain links TRBV7-9 with TRBJ2-5; 7 bases match TRBD1. Germline-derived CDR1 and CDR2 are SEHNR and FQNEAQ (reference sequence). V was clipped by 1 base and J by 3 bases; unmatched bases: 5. This CDR3 is 15 amino acids long. The CDR3 DNA reads TGTGCCAGCAGCTTAGGGGGACAGATTAAAGAGACCCAGTACTTC. It codes for CASSLGGQIKETQYF.

The chain joins TRBV4-2 to TRBJ2-5, with 8 bases matching TRBD1. In germline, CDR1 is LGHNA, CDR2 YNFKEQ. Trimming at V came to 0 bases and at J to 5 bases, leaving 2 bases not matched to a gene. The CDR3 loop spans 14 amino acids. The CDR3 DNA reads as TGTGCCAGCAGCCAAGATGACAGGGGTGAGACCCAGTACTTC. It codes for CASSQDDRGETQYF.

The chain has TRBV20-1 and TRBJ2-7; 8 bases map to TRBD2. Looked up from germline, CDR1 is DFQATT and CDR2 is SNEGSKA (reference sequence). Trimming took 1 base from V and 2 from J; bases not matched to a gene: 19. The CDR3 loop spans 19 amino acids. CDR3 nucleotides: TGCAGTGCTAGAGTTTACGAGCGGCGGGAGGATTGGGATCCCTACGAGCAGTACTTC. It translates to CSARVYERREDWDPYEQYF.

This clonotype has more than one count but fewer than ten. The V gene is TRBV9, the J gene TRBJ2-5; 7 positions agree with TRBD2. Trimming took 3 bases from V and 4 from J; bases not matched to a gene: 9. The V gene's germline CDR1 is SGDLS and CDR2 YYNGEE. The CDR3 has 15 amino acids. The chain's CDR3 is CASSAAGGRGETQYF. The CDR3 DNA is TGTGCCAGCAGCGCAGCCGGCGGGAGAGGAGAGACCCAGTACTTC.

A remark on this clonotype: The junction and the germline gene differ at one end; a read error may be behind it. The genes are TRBV2 and TRBJ2-4; TRBD1 matches 9 bases. CDR3 length: 13 residues. CDR1 SNHLY and CDR2 FYNNEI come from the germline V gene. DNA for the CDR3: TGTGCCGGCAGGGACAGGGAGAAAAACATTCAGTACTTC. Its translation is CAGRDREKNIQYF.

The chain has TRBV5-6 and TRBJ2-3; TRBD2 matches 9 bases. CDR3 length: 15 amino acids. Germline V lookup: CDR1 SGHDT, CDR2 YYEEEE. The ends lost 3 bases at V and 2 bases at J; junction bases unmatched: 4. The CDR3 bases are TGTGCCAGCAGCTCGAAGCGGGGGGACACAGATACGCAGTATTTT. It codes for CASSSKRGDTDTQYF.

V usage is TRBV4-2 and J usage is TRBJ2-3; D uncertain. Germline V gene sequence: CDR1 LGHNA, CDR2 YNFKEQ. Trimming left V 4 bases short and J 5 bases short, with 13 bases between. The CDR3 contains 14 residues. CDR3 loop: CASSRLTVKDTQYF. CDR3 DNA sequence: TGTGCCAGCAGCCGCCTCACAGTTAAAGATACGCAGTATTTT.

J is TRBJ1-1 and V is TRBV7-9, with D unclear. Trimming pared 8 bases from V and 2 bases from J, leaving 12 bases between. The germline CDR1 and CDR2 sequences are SEHNR and FQNEAQ (reference sequence). The CDR3 extends over 13 amino acids. CDR3: CASGTPTNTEAFF. In nucleotides, the CDR3 is TGTGCCAGCGGAACACCTACCAACACTGAAGCTTTCTTT.

This clonotype came up a few times. The CDR3 protein is CALDLKGRETEAFF. The CDR3 bases are TGTGCCCTTGACTTAAAGGGGAGGGAGACTGAAGCTTTCTTT. The V call is TRBV30, the J call TRBJ1-1; possible D gene TRBD1, 5 bases. CDR1 GTSNPN and CDR2 SVGIG come from the germline V gene (reference sequence). The V and J ends lost 8 bases and 5 bases respectively, with 21 bases between them. There are 14 residues in the CDR3.

The rearrangement uses TRBV20-1 and TRBJ2-5; no clear D gene. V was cut by 3 bases and J by 2 bases, with 13 bases left in between. In germline, CDR1 is DFQATT, CDR2 SNEGSKA (reference sequence). This CDR3 comprises 14 residues. In DNA form, the CDR3 reads TGCAGTGCTAGTGTGGTAGGCAGGCAAGAGACCCAGTACTTC. The encoded protein is CSASVVGRQETQYF.

The rearrangement joins TRBV6-5 to TRBJ2-7; 8 bases agree with TRBD1. CDR3 length equals 15 residues. The germline V gene encodes CDR1 MNHEY and CDR2 SVGAGI. The V and J ends lost 2 bases and 2 bases, in that order; junction bases with no gene match: 5. The CDR3 loop is CASSYRGQGTYEQYF. CDR3 nucleotides: TGTGCCAGCAGTTACCGAGGACAGGGTACCTACGAGCAGTACTTC.

A few counts support this clonotype. The chain couples TRBV27 to TRBJ1-1; D gene uncertain. The germline V gene has CDR1 MNHEY and CDR2 SMNVEV (reference sequence). Trimming took 4 bases from V and 1 from J, leaving 7 bases between them. The CDR3 is made up of 13 amino acids. The DNA of the CDR3 is TGTGCCAGCAGTTCCCAGGCGAACACTGAAGCTTTCTTT. Translated, it gives CASSSQANTEAFF.

This clonotype has just a few counts. The V gene is TRBV28, the J gene TRBJ2-7, with D uncertain. The length of the CDR3 is 13 residues. Trimming took off 6 bases at V and 3 bases at J, with 12 bases between the two ends. Germline V CDR1 and CDR2: MDHEN, SYDVKM. Here the CDR3 DNA reads TGTGCCAGCAGCCGCACTCCTTTCTACGAGCAGTACTTC. Amino acid sequence: CASSRTPFYEQYF.

This clonotype showed up many times. The chain employs TRBV20-1 and TRBJ2-5; maybe TRBD1 (5 bases). TRBJ2-7 explains the end of the DNA better; the J call may be wrong. Germline V gene lookup returns CDR1 DFQATT and CDR2 SNEGSKA (reference sequence). The CDR3 covers 15 residues. The CDR3 is CSARDKVPLGYEQYF. CDR3 nucleotides: TGCAGTGCTAGGGACAAAGTCCCCTTGGGCTACGAGCAGTACTTC.

In DNA, the CDR3 is TGTGCCAGCAGCTTCAGGGGGTACGCGTCGACTGAAGCTTTCTTT. Translated: CASSFRGYASTEAFF. The gene calls are TRBV7-2 and TRBJ1-1, with 7 bases aligning to TRBD1. The V and J ends lost 3 bases and 5 bases, in that order; junction bases with no gene match: 9. CDR1 is SGHTA and CDR2 is FQGNSA in the germline V gene. The CDR3 runs to 15 residues.

This clonotype was detected a few times. The rearrangement uses TRBV9 and TRBJ1-5; a possible D gene is TRBD1 (5 bases). CDR1 and CDR2 (germline): SGDLS, YYNGEE. V dropped 4 bases and J dropped 5 bases, with 13 bases sitting between them. The CDR3 length is 14 residues. Written as DNA, the CDR3 is TGTGCCAGCAGCCCGTCTCAGGGCCATCAGCCCCAGCATTTT. This gives the protein CASSPSQGHQPQHF.

The chain carries TRBV20-1 and TRBJ1-4; no firm D call. Deletions cut 3 bases from V and 8 bases from J, with 7 bases between. The CDR3 has 11 residues. The V gene's germline CDR1 is DFQATT and CDR2 SNEGSKA (reference sequence). DNA for the CDR3: TGCAGTGCTAGTCTTGGCGAAAAACTGTTTTTT. Amino acid sequence: CSASLGEKLFF.